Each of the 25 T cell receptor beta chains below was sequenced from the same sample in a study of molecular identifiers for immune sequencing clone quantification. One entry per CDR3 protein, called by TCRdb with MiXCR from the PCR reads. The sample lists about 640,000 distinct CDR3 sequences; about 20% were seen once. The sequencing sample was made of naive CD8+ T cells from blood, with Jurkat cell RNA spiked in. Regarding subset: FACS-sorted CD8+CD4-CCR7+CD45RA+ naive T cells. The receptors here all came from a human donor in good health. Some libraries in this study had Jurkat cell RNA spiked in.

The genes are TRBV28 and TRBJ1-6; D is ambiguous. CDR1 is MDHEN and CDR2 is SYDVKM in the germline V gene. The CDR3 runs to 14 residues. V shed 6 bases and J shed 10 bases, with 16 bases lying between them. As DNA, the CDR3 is TGTGCCAGCAGCCCCGGCGGGAGAGCATCACCCCTCCACTTT. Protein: CASSPGGRASPLHF.

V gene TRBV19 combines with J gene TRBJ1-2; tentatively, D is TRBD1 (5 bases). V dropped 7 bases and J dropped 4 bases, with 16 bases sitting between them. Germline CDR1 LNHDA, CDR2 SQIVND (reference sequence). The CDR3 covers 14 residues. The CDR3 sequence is CASTPQTAIYGYTF. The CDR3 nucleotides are TGTGCCAGTACCCCCCAGACAGCCATCTATGGCTACACCTTC.

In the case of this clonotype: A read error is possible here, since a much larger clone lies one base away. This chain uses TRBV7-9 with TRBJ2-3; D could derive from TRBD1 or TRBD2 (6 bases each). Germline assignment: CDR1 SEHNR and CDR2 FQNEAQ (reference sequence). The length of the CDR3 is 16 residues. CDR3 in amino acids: CDSSLLGGPGTDTQYF. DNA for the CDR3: TGTGACAGCAGCTTACTTGGGGGGCCAGGCACAGATACGCAGTATTTT.

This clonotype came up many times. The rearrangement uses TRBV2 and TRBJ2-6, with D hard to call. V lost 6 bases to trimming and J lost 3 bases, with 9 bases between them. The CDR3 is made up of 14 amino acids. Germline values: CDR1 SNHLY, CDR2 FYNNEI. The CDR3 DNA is TGTGCCAGCAGCTCCCGGGTTGGGGCCAACGTCCTGACTTTC. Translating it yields CASSSRVGANVLTF.

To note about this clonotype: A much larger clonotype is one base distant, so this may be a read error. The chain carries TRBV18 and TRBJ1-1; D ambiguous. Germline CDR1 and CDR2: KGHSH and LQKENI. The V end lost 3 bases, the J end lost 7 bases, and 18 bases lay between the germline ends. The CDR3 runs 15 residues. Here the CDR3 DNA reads TGTGCCAGCTCACCGGAACGGGCTCGGTACATTGAAGCTTTCTTT. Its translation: CASSPERARYIEAFF.

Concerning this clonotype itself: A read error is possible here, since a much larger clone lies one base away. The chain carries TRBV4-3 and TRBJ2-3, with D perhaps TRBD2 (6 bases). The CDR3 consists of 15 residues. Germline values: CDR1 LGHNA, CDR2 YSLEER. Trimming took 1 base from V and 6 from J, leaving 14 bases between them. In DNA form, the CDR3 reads TGCGCCAGCAGCCAAGGTAGGACTACCGGGGATACGCAGTATTTT. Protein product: CASSQGRTTGDTQYF.

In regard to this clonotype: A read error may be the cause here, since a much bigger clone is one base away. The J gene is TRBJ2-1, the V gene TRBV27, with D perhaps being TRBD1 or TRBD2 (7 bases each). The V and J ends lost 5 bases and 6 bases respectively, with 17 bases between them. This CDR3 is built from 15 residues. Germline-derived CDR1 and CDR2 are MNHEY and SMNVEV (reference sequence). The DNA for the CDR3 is TGTGCCAGCAGTCCGACTAGCCCAGGGGGCAATGAGCAGTTCTTC. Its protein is CASSPTSPGGNEQFF.

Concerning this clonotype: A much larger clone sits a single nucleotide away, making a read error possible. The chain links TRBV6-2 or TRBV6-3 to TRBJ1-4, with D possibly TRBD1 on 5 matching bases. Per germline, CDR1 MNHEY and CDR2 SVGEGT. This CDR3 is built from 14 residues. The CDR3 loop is CASTTTETNEELFF. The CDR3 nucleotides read TGTGCCAGCACCACGACAGAAACTAATGAAGAACTGTTTTTT.

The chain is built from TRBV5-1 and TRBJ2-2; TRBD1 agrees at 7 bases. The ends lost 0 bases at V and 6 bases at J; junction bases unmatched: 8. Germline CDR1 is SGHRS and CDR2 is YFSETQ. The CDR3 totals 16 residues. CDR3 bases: TGCGCCAGCAGCTTGGGTTGGACAGGAAATTCCGGGGAGCTGTTTTTT. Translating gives CASSLGWTGNSGELFF. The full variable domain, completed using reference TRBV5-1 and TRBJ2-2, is KAGVTQTPRYLIKTRGQQVTLSCSPISGHRSVSWYQQTPGQGLQFLFEYFSETQRNKGNFPGRFSGRQFSNSRSEMNVSTLELGDSALYLCASSLGWTGNSGELFFGEGSRLTVL.

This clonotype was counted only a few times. CDR3 in amino acids: CASSIVGGPGNTIYF. The CDR3 nucleotides are TGTGCCAGTAGTATAGTTGGAGGTCCAGGAAACACCATATATTTT. The chain is built from TRBV19 and TRBJ1-3; D is uncertain. The V end was cut by 1 base, the J end by 4 bases, with 11 bases between. The CDR3 totals 15 residues. Germline assignment: CDR1 LNHDA and CDR2 SQIVND (reference sequence). Full variable domain (outside the CDR3, taken from reference TRBV19 and TRBJ1-3): DGGITQSPKYLFRKEGQNVTLSCEQNLNHDAMYWYRQDPGQGLRLIYYSQIVNDFQKGDIAEGYSVSREKKESFPLTVTSAQKNPTAFYLCASSIVGGPGNTIYFGEGSWLTVV.

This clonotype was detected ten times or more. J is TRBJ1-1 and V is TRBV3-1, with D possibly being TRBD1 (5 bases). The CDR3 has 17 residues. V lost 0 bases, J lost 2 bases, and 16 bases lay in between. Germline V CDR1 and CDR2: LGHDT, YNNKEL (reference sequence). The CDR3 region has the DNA TGTGCCAGCAGCCAAGACCGGGGTGAGACAGAAAACACTGAAGCTTTCTTT. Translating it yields CASSQDRGETENTEAFF.

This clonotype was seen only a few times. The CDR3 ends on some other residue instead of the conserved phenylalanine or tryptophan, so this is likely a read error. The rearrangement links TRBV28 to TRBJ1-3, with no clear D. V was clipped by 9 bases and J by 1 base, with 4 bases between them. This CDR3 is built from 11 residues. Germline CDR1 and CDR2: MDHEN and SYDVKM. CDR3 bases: TGTGCCAGTATTTCTGGAAACACCATATATTCT. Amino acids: CASISGNTIYS.

CDR3 bases: TGTGCCAGCAGTATAAACCCGGGGAGTGAAAAACTGTTTTTT. Amino acid sequence: CASSINPGSEKLFF. The chain is built from TRBV6-5 and TRBJ1-4; D gene unclear. The CDR3 is 14 residues long. V was pared by 5 bases and J by 7 bases, with 14 bases between. Germline loops: CDR1 MNHEY, CDR2 SVGAGI.

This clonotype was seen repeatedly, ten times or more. CDR3 bases: TGCGCCAGCAGCCTGGGTGGCCCCAACGAGCAGTACTTC. Amino acids: CASSLGGPNEQYF. The V call is TRBV5-1, the J call TRBJ2-7; D gene unclear. The CDR3 spans 13 residues. The germline V gene has CDR1 SGHRS and CDR2 YFSETQ. Between the trimmed V and J ends, which lost 4 bases and 5 bases, there was a span of 13 bases.

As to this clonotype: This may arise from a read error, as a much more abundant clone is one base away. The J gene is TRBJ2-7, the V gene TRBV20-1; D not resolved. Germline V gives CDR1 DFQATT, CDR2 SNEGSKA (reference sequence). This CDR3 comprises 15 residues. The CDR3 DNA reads TGCAGTGCTAGTCCCGCGCCCCCGGGTCCTTACGGGCAGTACTTC. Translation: CSASPAPPGPYGQYF.

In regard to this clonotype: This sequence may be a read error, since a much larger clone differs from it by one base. The CDR3 nucleotides are TGTGCCAGCAGCTTTTCTAACTATGGCTACGCCTTC. This encodes CASSFSNYGYAF. The V gene is TRBV7-9, the J gene TRBJ1-2; no clear D gene. Germline CDR1 reads SEHNR; CDR2 reads FQNEAQ (reference sequence). The CDR3 loop spans 12 amino acids.

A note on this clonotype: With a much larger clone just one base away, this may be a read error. CDR3 loop: CASSLFSLPAAGAGTQYF. In nucleotides, the CDR3 is TGTGCCAGCAGCTTGTTTTCCCTCCCGGCAGCTGGTGCAGGTACGCAGTATTTT. This sequence joins TRBV5-3 and TRBJ2-3; unclear D gene. TRBV5-3 is an ORF; its function is uncertain. CDR3 size: 18 residues.

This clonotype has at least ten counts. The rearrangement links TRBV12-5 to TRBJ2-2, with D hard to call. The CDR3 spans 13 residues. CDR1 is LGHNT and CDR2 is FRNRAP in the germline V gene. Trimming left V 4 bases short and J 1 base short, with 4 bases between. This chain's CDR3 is CASGSQNTGELFF. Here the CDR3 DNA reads TGTGCTAGTGGTTCCCAGAACACCGGGGAGCTGTTTTTT.

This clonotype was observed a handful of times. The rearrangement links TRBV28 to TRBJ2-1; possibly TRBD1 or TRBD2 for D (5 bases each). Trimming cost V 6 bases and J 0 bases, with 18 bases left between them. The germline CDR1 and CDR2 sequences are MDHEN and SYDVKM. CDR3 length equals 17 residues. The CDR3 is CASSQRPGRSSYNEQFF. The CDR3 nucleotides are TGTGCCAGCAGCCAGAGACCGGGACGAAGCTCCTACAATGAGCAGTTCTTC.

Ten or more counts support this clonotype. In DNA, the CDR3 is TGTGCCTGGAGCCGGACATCGAGCACAGATACGCAGTATTTT. It translates to CAWSRTSSTDTQYF. V is TRBV30 and J is TRBJ2-3, with a weak D call TRBD1 (5 bases). This CDR3 has 14 residues. V lost 3 bases and J lost 0, with 10 bases in between. Per germline, CDR1 GTSNPN and CDR2 SVGIG (reference sequence).

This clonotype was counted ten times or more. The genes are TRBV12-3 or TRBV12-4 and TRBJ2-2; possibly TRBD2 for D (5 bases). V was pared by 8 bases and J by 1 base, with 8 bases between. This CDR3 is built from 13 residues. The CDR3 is CASGSGNTGELFF. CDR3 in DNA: TGTGCCAGCGGAAGCGGGAACACCGGGGAGCTGTTTTTT.

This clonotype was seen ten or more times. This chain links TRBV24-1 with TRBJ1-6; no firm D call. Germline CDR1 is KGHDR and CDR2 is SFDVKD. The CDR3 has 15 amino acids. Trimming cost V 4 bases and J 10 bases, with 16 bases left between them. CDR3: CATSDPPAIGSPLHF. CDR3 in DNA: TGTGCCACCAGTGACCCCCCGGCGATAGGATCACCCCTCCACTTT.

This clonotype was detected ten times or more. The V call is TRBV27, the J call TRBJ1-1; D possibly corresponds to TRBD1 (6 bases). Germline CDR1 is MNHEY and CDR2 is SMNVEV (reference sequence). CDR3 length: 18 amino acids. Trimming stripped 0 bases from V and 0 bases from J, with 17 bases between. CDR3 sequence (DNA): TGTGCCAGCAGTTTATCGGAGAACAGGGTCGGCATGAACACTGAAGCTTTCTTT. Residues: CASSLSENRVGMNTEAFF.

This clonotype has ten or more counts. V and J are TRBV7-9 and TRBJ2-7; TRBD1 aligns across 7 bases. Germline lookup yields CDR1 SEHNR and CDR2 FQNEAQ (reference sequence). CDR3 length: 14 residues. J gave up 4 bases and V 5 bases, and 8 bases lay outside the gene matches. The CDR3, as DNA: TGTGCCAGCAGCCCGACAGGGATCGGTTACGAGCAGTACTTC. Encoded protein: CASSPTGIGYEQYF.

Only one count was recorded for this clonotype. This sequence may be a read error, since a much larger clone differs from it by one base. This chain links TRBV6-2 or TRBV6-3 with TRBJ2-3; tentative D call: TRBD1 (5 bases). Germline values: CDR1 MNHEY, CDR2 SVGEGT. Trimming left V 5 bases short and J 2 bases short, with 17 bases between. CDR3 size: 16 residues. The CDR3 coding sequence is TGTGCCAGCAGTCCCGGGCCAGGGCCTTACACAGATACGCAGTATTTT. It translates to CASSPGPGPYTDTQYF.